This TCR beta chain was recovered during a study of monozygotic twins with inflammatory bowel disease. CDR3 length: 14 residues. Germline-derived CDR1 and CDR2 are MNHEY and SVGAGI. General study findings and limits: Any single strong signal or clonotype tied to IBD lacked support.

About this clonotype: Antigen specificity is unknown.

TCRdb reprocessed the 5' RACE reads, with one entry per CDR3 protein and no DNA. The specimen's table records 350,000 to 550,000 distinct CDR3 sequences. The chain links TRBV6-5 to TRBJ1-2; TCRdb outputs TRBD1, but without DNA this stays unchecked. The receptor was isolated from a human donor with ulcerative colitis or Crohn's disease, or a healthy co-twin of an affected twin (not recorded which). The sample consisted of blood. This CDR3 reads CASSFRDSSYGYTF.